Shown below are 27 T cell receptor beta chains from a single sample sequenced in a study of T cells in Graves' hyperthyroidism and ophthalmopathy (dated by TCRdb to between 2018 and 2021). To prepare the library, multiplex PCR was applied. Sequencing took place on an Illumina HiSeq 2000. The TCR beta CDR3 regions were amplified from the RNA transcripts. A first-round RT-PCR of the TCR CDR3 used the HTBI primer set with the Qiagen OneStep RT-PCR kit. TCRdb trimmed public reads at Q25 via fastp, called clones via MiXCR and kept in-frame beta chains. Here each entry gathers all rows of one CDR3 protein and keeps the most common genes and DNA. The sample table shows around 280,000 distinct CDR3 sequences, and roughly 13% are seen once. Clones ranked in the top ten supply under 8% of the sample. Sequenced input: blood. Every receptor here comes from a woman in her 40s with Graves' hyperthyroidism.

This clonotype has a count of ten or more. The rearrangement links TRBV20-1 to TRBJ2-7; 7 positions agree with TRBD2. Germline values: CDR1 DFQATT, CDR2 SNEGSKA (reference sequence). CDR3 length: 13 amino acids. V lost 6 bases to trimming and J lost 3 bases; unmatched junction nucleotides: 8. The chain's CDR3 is CSALADSVYEQYF. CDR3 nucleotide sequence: TGCAGTGCGCTAGCGGATTCCGTCTACGAGCAGTACTTC.

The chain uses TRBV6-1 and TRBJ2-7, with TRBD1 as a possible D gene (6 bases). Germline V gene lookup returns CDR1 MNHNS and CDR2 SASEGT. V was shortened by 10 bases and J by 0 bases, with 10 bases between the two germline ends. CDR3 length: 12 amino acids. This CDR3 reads CATQDSSYEQYF. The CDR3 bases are TGTGCCACCCAGGACAGCTCCTACGAGCAGTACTTC.

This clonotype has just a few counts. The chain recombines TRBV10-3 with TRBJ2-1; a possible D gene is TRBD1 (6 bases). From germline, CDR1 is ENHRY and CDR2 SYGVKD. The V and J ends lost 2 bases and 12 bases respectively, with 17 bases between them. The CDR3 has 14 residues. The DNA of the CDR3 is TGTGCCATCAGTGAGGGTACTCTTACACAGGGGCAGTTCTTC. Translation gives CAISEGTLTQGQFF.

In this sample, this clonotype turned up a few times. CDR3 sequence: CATSDLPASFETQYF. Here the CDR3 DNA reads TGTGCCACCAGTGATTTGCCGGCTAGTTTTGAGACCCAGTACTTC. This chain uses TRBV24-1 with TRBJ2-5; unclear D gene. Germline loops: CDR1 KGHDR, CDR2 SFDVKD. Between the trimmed V and J ends, which lost 0 bases and 5 bases, there was a span of 12 bases. This CDR3 is built from 15 residues.

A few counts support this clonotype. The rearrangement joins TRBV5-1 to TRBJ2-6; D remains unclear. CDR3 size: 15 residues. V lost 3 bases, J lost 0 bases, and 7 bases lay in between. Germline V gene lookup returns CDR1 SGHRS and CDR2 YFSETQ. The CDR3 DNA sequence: TGCGCCAGCAGCTCCCAGAACTCTGGGGCCAACGTCCTGACTTTC. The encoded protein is CASSSQNSGANVLTF.

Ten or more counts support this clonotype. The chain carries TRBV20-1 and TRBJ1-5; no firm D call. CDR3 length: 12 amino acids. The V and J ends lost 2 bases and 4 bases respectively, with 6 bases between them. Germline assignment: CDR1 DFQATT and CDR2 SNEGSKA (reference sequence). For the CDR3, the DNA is TGCAGTGCTAGATTGCCGAATCAGCCCCAGCATTTT. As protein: CSARLPNQPQHF.

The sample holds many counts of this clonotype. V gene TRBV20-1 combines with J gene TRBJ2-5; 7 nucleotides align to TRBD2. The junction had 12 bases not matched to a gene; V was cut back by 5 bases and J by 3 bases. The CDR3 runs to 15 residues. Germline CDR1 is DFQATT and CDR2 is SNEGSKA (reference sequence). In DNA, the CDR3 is TGCAGTGCTTATAGACTAGCTGGGGGGAAAGAGACCCAGTACTTC. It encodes CSAYRLAGGKETQYF.

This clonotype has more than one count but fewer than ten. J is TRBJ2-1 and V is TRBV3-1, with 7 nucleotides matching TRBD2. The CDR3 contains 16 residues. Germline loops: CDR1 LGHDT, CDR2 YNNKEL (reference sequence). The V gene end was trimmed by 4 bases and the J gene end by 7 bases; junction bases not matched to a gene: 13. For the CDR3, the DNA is TGTGCCAGCAGCCCCCCGGGACTTTCGGGGGGTAATGAGCAGTTCTTC. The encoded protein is CASSPPGLSGGNEQFF.

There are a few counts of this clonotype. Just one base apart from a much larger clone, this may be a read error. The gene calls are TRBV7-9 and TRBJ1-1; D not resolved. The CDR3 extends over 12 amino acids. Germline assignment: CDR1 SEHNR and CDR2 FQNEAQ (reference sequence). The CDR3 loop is CAGSSGNTEAFF. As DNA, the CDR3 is TGTGCCGGCAGTTCAGGGAACACTGAAGCTTTCTTT. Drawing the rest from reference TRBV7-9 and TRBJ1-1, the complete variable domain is DTGVSQNPRHKITKRGQNVTFRCDPISEHNRLYWYRQTLGQGPEFLTYFQNEAQLEKSRLLSDRFSAERPKGSFSTLEIQRTEQGDSAMYLCAGSSGNTEAFFGQGTRLTVV.

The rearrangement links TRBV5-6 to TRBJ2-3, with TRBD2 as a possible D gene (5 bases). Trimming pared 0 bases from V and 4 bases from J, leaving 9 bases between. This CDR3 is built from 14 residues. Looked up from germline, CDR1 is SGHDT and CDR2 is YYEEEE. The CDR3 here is CASSLGGLPDTQYF. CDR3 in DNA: TGTGCCAGCAGCTTGGGCGGACTGCCAGATACGCAGTATTTT.

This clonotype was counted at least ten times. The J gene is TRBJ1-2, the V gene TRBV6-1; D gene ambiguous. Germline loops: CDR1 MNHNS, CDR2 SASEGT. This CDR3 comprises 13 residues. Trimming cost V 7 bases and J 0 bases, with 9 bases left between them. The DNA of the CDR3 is TGTGCCAGCAAAGTACTTACTAACTATGGCTACACCTTC. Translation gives CASKVLTNYGYTF.

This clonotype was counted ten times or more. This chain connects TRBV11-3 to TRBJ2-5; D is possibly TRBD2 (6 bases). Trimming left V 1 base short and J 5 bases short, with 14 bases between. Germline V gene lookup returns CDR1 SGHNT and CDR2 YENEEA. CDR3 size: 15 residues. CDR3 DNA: TGTGCCAGCAGCTTAGGTGGTGACGGGAGTGAGACCCAGTACTTC. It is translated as CASSLGGDGSETQYF. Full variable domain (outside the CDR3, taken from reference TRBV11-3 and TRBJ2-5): EAGVVQSPRYKIIEKKQPVAFWCNPISGHNTLYWYLQNLGQGPELLIRYENEEAVDDSQLPKDRFSAERLKGVDSTLKIQPAELGDSAVYLCASSLGGDGSETQYFGPGTRLLVL.

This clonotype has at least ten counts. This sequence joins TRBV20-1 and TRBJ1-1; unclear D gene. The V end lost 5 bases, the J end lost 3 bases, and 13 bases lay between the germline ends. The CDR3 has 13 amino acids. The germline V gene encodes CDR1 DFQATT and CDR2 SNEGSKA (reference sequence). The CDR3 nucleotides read TGCAGTGCTCAACGAGGGCGTTACACTGAAGCTTTCTTT. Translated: CSAQRGRYTEAFF.

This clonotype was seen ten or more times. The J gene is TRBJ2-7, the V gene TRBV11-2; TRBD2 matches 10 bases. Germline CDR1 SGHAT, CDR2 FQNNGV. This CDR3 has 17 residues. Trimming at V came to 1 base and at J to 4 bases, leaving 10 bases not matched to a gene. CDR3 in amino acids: CASSLGPLTSGSYEQYF. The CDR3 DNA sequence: TGTGCCAGCAGCTTAGGTCCACTGACTAGCGGGTCGTACGAGCAGTACTTC.

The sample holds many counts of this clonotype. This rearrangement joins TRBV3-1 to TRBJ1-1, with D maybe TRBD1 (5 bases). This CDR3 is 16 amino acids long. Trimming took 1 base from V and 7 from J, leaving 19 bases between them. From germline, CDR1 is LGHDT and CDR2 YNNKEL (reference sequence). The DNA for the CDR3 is TGTGCCAGCAGCCAAGTCGTAGGGACGTTTCAAAATGAAGCTTTCTTT. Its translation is CASSQVVGTFQNEAFF.

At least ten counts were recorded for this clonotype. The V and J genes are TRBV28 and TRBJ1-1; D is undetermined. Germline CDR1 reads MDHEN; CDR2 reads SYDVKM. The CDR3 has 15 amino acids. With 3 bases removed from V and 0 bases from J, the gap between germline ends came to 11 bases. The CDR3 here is CASSFRSGMNTEAFF. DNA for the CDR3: TGTGCCAGCAGTTTCCGTAGCGGGATGAACACTGAAGCTTTCTTT.

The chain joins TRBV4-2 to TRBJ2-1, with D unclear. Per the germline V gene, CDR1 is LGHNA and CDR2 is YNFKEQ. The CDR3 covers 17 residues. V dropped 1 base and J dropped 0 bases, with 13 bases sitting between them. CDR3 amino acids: CASSQGGGVSSYNEQFF. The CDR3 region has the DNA TGTGCCAGCAGCCAAGGGGGTGGGGTAAGCTCCTACAATGAGCAGTTCTTC.

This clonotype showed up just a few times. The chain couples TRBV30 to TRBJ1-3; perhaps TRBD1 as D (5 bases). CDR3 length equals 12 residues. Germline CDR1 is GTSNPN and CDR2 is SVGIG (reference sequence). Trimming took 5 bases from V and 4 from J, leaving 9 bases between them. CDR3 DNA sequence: TGTGCCTGGGCAGGGTCCGGAAACACCATATATTTT. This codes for CAWAGSGNTIYF.

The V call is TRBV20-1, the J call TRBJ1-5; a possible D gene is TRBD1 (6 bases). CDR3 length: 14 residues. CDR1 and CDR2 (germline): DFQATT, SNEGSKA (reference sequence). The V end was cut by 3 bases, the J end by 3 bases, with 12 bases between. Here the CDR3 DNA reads TGCAGTGCTAGTACAGGACAGCACAATCAGCCCCAGCATTTT. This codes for CSASTGQHNQPQHF.

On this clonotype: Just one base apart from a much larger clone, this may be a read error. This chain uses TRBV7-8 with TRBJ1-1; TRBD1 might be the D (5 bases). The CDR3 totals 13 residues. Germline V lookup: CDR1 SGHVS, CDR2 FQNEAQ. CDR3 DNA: TGTGCCGGCAGCTTAGTAGGCGGACCAGGGACTTTCTTT. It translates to CAGSLVGGPGTFF.

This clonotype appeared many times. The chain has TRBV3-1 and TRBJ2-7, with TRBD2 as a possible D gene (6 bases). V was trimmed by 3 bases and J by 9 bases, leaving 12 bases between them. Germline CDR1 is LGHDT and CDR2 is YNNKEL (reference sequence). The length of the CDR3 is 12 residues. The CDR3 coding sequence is TGTGCCAGCAGCCAGTCAAGCGGGTTGCAGTACTTC. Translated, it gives CASSQSSGLQYF.

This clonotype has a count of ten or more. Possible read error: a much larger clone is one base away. The CDR3 loop is CASSWLAGGYEQYF. CDR3 DNA: TGTGCCAGCAGTTGGCTAGCGGGAGGGTACGAGCAGTACTTC. The rearrangement joins TRBV27 to TRBJ2-7; 12 positions match TRBD2. Germline-derived CDR1 and CDR2 are MNHEY and SMNVEV (reference sequence). The V and J ends lost 4 bases and 4 bases, in that order; junction bases with no gene match: 2. This CDR3 has 14 amino acids.

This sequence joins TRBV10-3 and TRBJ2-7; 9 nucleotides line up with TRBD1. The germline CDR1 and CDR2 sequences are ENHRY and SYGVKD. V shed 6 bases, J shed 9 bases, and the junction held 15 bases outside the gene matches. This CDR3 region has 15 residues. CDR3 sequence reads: CAISDPGQGLGGQYF. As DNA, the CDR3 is TGTGCCATCAGCGACCCGGGACAGGGATTAGGCGGGCAGTACTTC.

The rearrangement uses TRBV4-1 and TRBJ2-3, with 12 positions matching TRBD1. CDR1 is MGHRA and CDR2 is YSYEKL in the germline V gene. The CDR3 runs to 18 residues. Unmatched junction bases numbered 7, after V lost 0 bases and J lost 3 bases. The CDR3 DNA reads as TGCGCCAGCAGCCAAGATTTCGGGACAGGGGGCAGGACAGATACGCAGTATTTT. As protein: CASSQDFGTGGRTDTQYF.

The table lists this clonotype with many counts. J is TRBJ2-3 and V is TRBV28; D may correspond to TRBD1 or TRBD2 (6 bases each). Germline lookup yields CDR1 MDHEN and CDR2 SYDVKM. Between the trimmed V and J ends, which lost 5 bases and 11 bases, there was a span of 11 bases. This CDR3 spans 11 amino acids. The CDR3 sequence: CASSDGGVQYF. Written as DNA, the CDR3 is TGTGCCAGCAGTGACGGGGGCGTGCAGTATTTT. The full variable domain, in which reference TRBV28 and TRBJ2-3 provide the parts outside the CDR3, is DVKVTQSSRYLVKRTGEKVFLECVQDMDHENMFWYRQDPGLGLRLIYFSYDVKMKEKGDIPEGYSVSREKKERFSLILESASTNQTSMYLCASSDGGVQYFGPGTRLTVL.

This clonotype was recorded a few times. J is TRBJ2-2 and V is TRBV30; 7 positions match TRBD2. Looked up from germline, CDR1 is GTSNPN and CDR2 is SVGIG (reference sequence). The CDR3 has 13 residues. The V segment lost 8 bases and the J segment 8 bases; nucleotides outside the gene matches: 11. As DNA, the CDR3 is TGTGCCGGCTCTCTAGCGGCCTCGGGGGAGCTGTTTTTT. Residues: CAGSLAASGELFF.

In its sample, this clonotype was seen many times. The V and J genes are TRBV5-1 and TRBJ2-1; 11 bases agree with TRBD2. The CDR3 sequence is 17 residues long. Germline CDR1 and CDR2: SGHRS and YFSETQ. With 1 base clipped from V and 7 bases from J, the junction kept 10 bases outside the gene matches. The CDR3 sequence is CASSLNGLAGGQNEQFF. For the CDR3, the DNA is TGCGCCAGCAGCTTGAACGGGCTAGCGGGAGGTCAAAATGAGCAGTTCTTC.